Listed below are T cell receptor beta chains from one sample, sequenced in a study of blood T cell repertoires in COVID-19. The repertoire was sequenced with immunoSEQ multiplex PCR; TCRdb's copy has only in-frame clones and lacks some. The sample has a few hundred thousand clones, approximately 86% seen once. The sequenced sample was peripheral blood. These receptors came from a woman aged 45-59 years with active or convalescent COVID-19. Each CDR3 is given with its conserved first and last residue. A D gene is named only where the DNA matches it firmly. Only part of the rows carry a size: once, few, many, or a class if the clone is expanded.

.	TRBD2	TRBJ2-3	TRBV7-2	TGTGCCAGCAGCTTAGAGGGACTAGCGGGAGATACGCAGTATTTT	CASSLEGLAGDTQYF
.	.	TRBJ1-3	TRBV5-4	TGTGCCAGCAGCTTGCAGGGGACTGGAAACACCATATATTTT	CASSLQGTGNTIYF
few	.	TRBJ1-3	TRBV10-3	TGTGCCATCATGGGGGACACCTCTGGAAACACCATATATTTT	CAIMGDTSGNTIYF
.	.	TRBJ1-2	TRBV18	TGTGCCAGCTCTCAGGGATTCGGCTATGGCTACACCTTC	CASSQGFGYGYTF
.	.	TRBJ2-7	TRBV28	TGTGCCAGCAGTCCCGTGACAGTCTCCTACGAGCAGTACTTC	CASSPVTVSYEQYF
.	TRBD2	TRBJ2-5	TRBV28	TGTGCCAGCAGTGGGCCGGGACTAGCGGGAGGTGAGACCCAGTACTTC	CASSGPGLAGGETQYF
many	TRBD2	TRBJ2-5	TRBV7-9	TGTGCCAGCAGCCCAACCCCATGGGCTAGCGGGAGGGGCGTAGAGACCCAGTACTTC	CASSPTPWASGRGVETQYF
.	.	TRBJ1-1	TRBV11-2	TGTGCCAGCAGCTTAGGTGGAGGGTTGACTGAAGCTTTCTTT	CASSLGGGLTEAFF
.	.	TRBJ2-2	TRBV9	TGTGCCAGCAGCGCGGGGTCCACCGGGGAGCTGTTTTTT	CASSAGSTGELFF
.	TRBD1	TRBJ1-4	TRBV18	TGTGCCAGCTCCCCCCCGGGACAGTTTAATGAAAAACTGTTTTTT	CASSPPGQFNEKLFF
.	.	TRBJ2-1	TRBV4-2	TGTGCCAGCAGCCGGGGGGAGACCGATATCTACAATGAGCAGTTCTTC	CASSRGETDIYNEQFF
.	TRBD1	TRBJ2-5	TRBV19	TGTGCCAGTAGTATAGTACCCCAGGGGGCCGGGGAGACCCAGTACTTC	CASSIVPQGAGETQYF
.	.	TRBJ2-7	TRBV5-6	TGTGCCAGCAGCCCGGAGGGGGCTGCCTCCTACGAGCAGTACTTC	CASSPEGAASYEQYF
.	.	TRBJ2-7	TRBV3-1/TRBV3-2	TGTGCCAGCAGCACAGATGAGAGGCAGTACTTC	CASSTDERQYF
.	.	TRBJ1-2	TRBV5-8	TGTGCCAGCGCTGAGCGGGATTTGGTGCTTGGCTACACCTTC	CASAERDLVLGYTF
.	TRBD1	TRBJ2-7	TRBV6-5	TGTGCCAGCAGTAATGGACAGGTTCTCTACGAGCAGTACTTC	CASSNGQVLYEQYF
.	.	TRBJ2-7	TRBV5-1	TGCGCCAGCAGCTTGGGGTGGGGTCTAGCGAGGGACGAGCAGTACTTC	CASSLGWGLARDEQYF
once	TRBD1	TRBJ1-1	TRBV5-4	TGTGCCAGCAGCTTGGGAGGGGACAGGGGGGCCGAAGCTTTCTTT	CASSLGGDRGAEAFF
.	.	TRBJ1-4	TRBV5-1	TGCGCCAGCAGCTTGGAAAGAGCAACTAATGAAAAACTGTTTTTT	CASSLERATNEKLFF
.	TRBD2	TRBJ2-5	TRBV2	TGTGCCAGCAGTGTATTCCTAGCGGGAGGTCAGACCCAGTACTTC	CASSVFLAGGQTQYF
.	TRBD1	TRBJ1-2	TRBV5-1	TGCGCCAGCAGCTTGGGGACAGGGGGCGCGAGGGGCTACACCTTC	CASSLGTGGARGYTF
.	TRBD2	TRBJ2-1	TRBV11-3	TGTGCCAGCAGCTTTGGGCGTTTAGCGGGAGTAGCAAATGAGCAGTTCTTC	CASSFGRLAGVANEQFF
once	.	TRBJ1-1	TRBV19	TGTGCCAGTAGTTCAACCCGCAGGGTTTTCGCTGAAGCTTTCTTT	CASSSTRRVFAEAFF
.	.	TRBJ2-1	TRBV21-1	TGTGCCAGCAGCAAATGCGCTGAGCAGTTCTTC	CASSKCAEQFF
.	.	TRBJ1-4	TRBV2	TGTGCCAGCGGAGGCAGCACTAATGAAAAACTGTTTTTT	CASGGSTNEKLFF
many	TRBD2	TRBJ2-1	TRBV29-1	TGCAGCGTCCGGACTAGCGGGCCAGAGCAGTTCTTC	CSVRTSGPEQFF
few	.	TRBJ2-1	TRBV9	TGTGCCAGCAGCACCGACCCCAGGGGCTCGGACAATGAGCAGTTCTTC	CASSTDPRGSDNEQFF
.	TRBD2	TRBJ2-1	TRBV3-1/TRBV3-2	TGTGCCAGCAGACCTAATAGCGGGAGGGCCCATTACAATGAGCAGTTCTTC	CASRPNSGRAHYNEQFF
.	.	TRBJ1-1	TRBV5-1	TGCGCCAGCAGCTGGGGGGTTGGCCACCTTAACACTGAAGCTTTCTTT	CASSWGVGHLNTEAFF
.	TRBD2	TRBJ2-5	TRBV6-4	TGTGCCAGCAGTGACCGGACTAGCGGGGACTACCAAGAGACCCAGTACTTC	CASSDRTSGDYQETQYF
.	.	TRBJ2-2	TRBV28	TGTGCCAGCCATACACCGAACACCGGGGAGCTGTTTTTT	CASHTPNTGELFF
.	TRBD2	TRBJ2-7	TRBV4-2	TGTGCCAGCAGCCAAGATAGTAGGGGAGGGCCCTACGAGCAGTACTTC	CASSQDSRGGPYEQYF
.	TRBD1	TRBJ1-2	TRBV29-1	TGCAGCGTTGGATTGACAGGGTCAAGGGGCTACACCTTC	CSVGLTGSRGYTF
.	TRBD1	TRBJ1-1	TRBV11-2	TGTGCCAGCAGCCGGACAGGGGGGGAAACTGAAGCTTTCTTT	CASSRTGGETEAFF
.	.	TRBJ2-5	TRBV10-2	TGCGCCAGCAGTGAGTCTGGAGGGAGCAGGACCCAGTACTTC	CASSESGGSRTQYF
.	.	TRBJ2-1	TRBV6-5	TGTGCCAGCAGGGGAGGATCCTACAATGAGCAGTTCTTC	CASRGGSYNEQFF
.	.	TRBJ1-2	TRBV7-8	TGTGCCAGCAGTTTAATGGGTAGGAGTTCTGGCTACACCTTC	CASSLMGRSSGYTF
.	.	TRBJ1-1	TRBV19	TGTGCCAGTAGTTATAGCAACACTGAAGCTTTCTTT	CASSYSNTEAFF
.	.	TRBJ2-1	TRBV4-2	TGTGCCAGCAGCCCCCCGGAAATTAGCGGATACAATGAGCAGTTCTTC	CASSPPEISGYNEQFF
once	TRBD1	TRBJ1-2	TRBV6-1	TGTGCCAGCAGTGAATACCCGTCGACAGGGGGAGGTGGCTACACCTTC	CASSEYPSTGGGGYTF
.	TRBD1	TRBJ1-4	TRBV15	TGTGCCACCAGCAGAGAATGGAACAGGGGGACCGAAAAACTGTTTTTT	CATSREWNRGTEKLFF
.	.	TRBJ2-2	TRBV25-1	TGTGCCAGCAGTGAGACCCTGGGGGGGGCTCACGGGGAGCTGTTTTTT	CASSETLGGAHGELFF
.	.	TRBJ2-3	TRBV5-4	TGTGCCAGCAGCTTGCTGAGTCAGGAGGGTACGCAGTATTTT	CASSLLSQEGTQYF
once	TRBD2	TRBJ2-1	TRBV24-1	TGTGCCACCAGTGACCACCTAAGCGAGCGGGGGAGCTCCTACAATGAGCAGTTCTTC	CATSDHLSERGSSYNEQFF
.	TRBD2	TRBJ2-7	TRBV4-1	TGCGCCAGCAGCCGCAGGGGTAGCGGGAGGGCCTCCTACGAGCAGTACTTC	CASSRRGSGRASYEQYF
many	.	TRBJ2-1	TRBV3-1/TRBV3-2	TGTGCCAGCAGCCAAAGGGGGTCGTACTCTTGGAATGAGCAGTTCTTC	CASSQRGSYSWNEQFF